These T cell receptor beta chains were read from a single sample in a study of blood T cell repertoires in COVID-19. Data came from immunoSEQ multiplex PCR; TCRdb stores just in-frame clones and leaves some out. Of about 93,000 clones listed, 75% to 90% are singletons. Sequenced input: peripheral blood. All receptors derive from a woman aged 80 or over with acute or convalescent COVID-19. Both conserved end residues are part of each CDR3. The D gene is left open where the match is weak. Not every row has a clone size; where given, it reads once, few, many or a size class.

CDR3nt: TGTGCCAGTAGTATAGAATTAGTCGTAGGGAGGGGAACCGGGGAGCTGTTTTTT
CDR3aa: CASSIELVVGRGTGELFF
abundance: .
d_gene: TRBD2
j_gene: TRBJ2-2
v_gene: TRBV19

CDR3nt: TGTGCCACCAGCAGAGGGGACAGGGTTAGTTCACCCCTCCACTTT
CDR3aa: CATSRGDRVSSPLHF
abundance: .
d_gene: TRBD1
j_gene: TRBJ1-6
v_gene: TRBV15

CDR3nt: TGCGCCAGCAGCCAGACACAGGGGACCTATAATTCACCCCTCCACTTT
CDR3aa: CASSQTQGTYNSPLHF
abundance: .
d_gene: TRBD1
j_gene: TRBJ1-6
v_gene: TRBV4-1

CDR3nt: TGTGCCAGCAGCCAAGAAATGGCCCGGCCGGGCGGGGAGCTGTTTTTT
CDR3aa: CASSQEMARPGGELFF
abundance: few
d_gene: .
j_gene: TRBJ2-2
v_gene: TRBV3-1/TRBV3-2

CDR3nt: TGTGCCAGCAGTGAGCGAGCGGGGGGACACCAAGAGACCCAGTACTTC
CDR3aa: CASSERAGGHQETQYF
abundance: .
d_gene: TRBD2
j_gene: TRBJ2-5
v_gene: TRBV2

CDR3nt: TGTGCCAGTAGGTTCGGACAGGGGGCGCGGGGCTACACCTTC
CDR3aa: CASRFGQGARGYTF
abundance: .
d_gene: TRBD1
j_gene: TRBJ1-2
v_gene: TRBV19

CDR3nt: TGTGCCAGCAGTGGAACAGGGAGGGGGGGGATGAACACTGAAGCTTTCTTT
CDR3aa: CASSGTGRGGMNTEAFF
abundance: .
d_gene: .
j_gene: TRBJ1-1
v_gene: TRBV6-1

CDR3nt: TGCGCCAGCAGCCGAAGGATACAGGATGGCTACACCTTC
CDR3aa: CASSRRIQDGYTF
abundance: .
d_gene: .
j_gene: TRBJ1-2
v_gene: TRBV4-1

CDR3nt: TGTGCCAGCAGCGCGGGACAGGGGGCGAGGGAAAAACTGTTTTTT
CDR3aa: CASSAGQGAREKLFF
abundance: .
d_gene: TRBD1
j_gene: TRBJ1-4
v_gene: TRBV9

CDR3nt: TGTGCCAGCAGCTTCAGGGGCAATCAGCCCCAGCATTTT
CDR3aa: CASSFRGNQPQHF
abundance: .
d_gene: .
j_gene: TRBJ1-5
v_gene: TRBV11-2

CDR3nt: TGTGCCAGCAGTGCGGCGGACAGGGGATATAATTCACCCCTCCACTTT
CDR3aa: CASSAADRGYNSPLHF
abundance: once
d_gene: TRBD1
j_gene: TRBJ1-6
v_gene: TRBV6-1

CDR3nt: TGTGCCAGCAGCTTTGTGGGGGGGCGGACAGGGCCCTACAATGAGCAGTTCTTC
CDR3aa: CASSFVGGRTGPYNEQFF
abundance: .
d_gene: .
j_gene: TRBJ2-1
v_gene: TRBV11-3

CDR3nt: TGTGCCAGCGCGTCTGACAGAGCTTCTGGAAACACCATATATTTT
CDR3aa: CASASDRASGNTIYF
abundance: .
d_gene: .
j_gene: TRBJ1-3
v_gene: TRBV9

CDR3nt: TGTGCCAGCAGCCAGTCCGGGACACCTGGAAACACCATATATTTT
CDR3aa: CASSQSGTPGNTIYF
abundance: .
d_gene: .
j_gene: TRBJ1-3
v_gene: TRBV7-3

CDR3nt: TGTGCCAGCAGCTTATCGACAGGGGGGGGAAATGAGCAGTTCTTC
CDR3aa: CASSLSTGGGNEQFF
abundance: .
d_gene: TRBD1
j_gene: TRBJ2-1
v_gene: TRBV11-2

CDR3nt: TGTGCCAGCAGCTTGGGACTAGCGCCGGGCTCTGGGGCCAACGTCCTGACTTTC
CDR3aa: CASSLGLAPGSGANVLTF
abundance: .
d_gene: TRBD2
j_gene: TRBJ2-6
v_gene: TRBV5-8

CDR3nt: TGTGCCAGCAGCGTTCAGGCGGCAGGGTCAGAGACCCAGTACTTC
CDR3aa: CASSVQAAGSETQYF
abundance: .
d_gene: .
j_gene: TRBJ2-5
v_gene: TRBV9

CDR3nt: TGTGCCAGCTCAGAGTCCTTAGGGACAGGGGGCTCCTACGAGCAGTACTTC
CDR3aa: CASSESLGTGGSYEQYF
abundance: once
d_gene: TRBD1
j_gene: TRBJ2-7
v_gene: TRBV18

CDR3nt: TGTGCCAGTACCCCTCGGGGGACCCGCTCTGGAAACACCATATATTTT
CDR3aa: CASTPRGTRSGNTIYF
abundance: .
d_gene: .
j_gene: TRBJ1-3
v_gene: TRBV19

CDR3nt: TGTGCCAGCAGCTTTGCGACAGGGGGGTACAATGAGCAGTTCTTC
CDR3aa: CASSFATGGYNEQFF
abundance: .
d_gene: TRBD1
j_gene: TRBJ2-1
v_gene: TRBV7-2

CDR3nt: TGTGCCAGCAGTGAAGCCCCAGGGGGCTATGGCTACACCTTC
CDR3aa: CASSEAPGGYGYTF
abundance: .
d_gene: TRBD1
j_gene: TRBJ1-2
v_gene: TRBV6-1

CDR3nt: TGTGCCAGCAGCCTTTACCCGGGACAGGGGGCGGTCTATGGCTACACCTTC
CDR3aa: CASSLYPGQGAVYGYTF
abundance: .
d_gene: TRBD1
j_gene: TRBJ1-2
v_gene: TRBV4-2

CDR3nt: TGCGCCAGCAGCCAATTTGTGGCAGGGACTCTGAACACTGAAGCTTTCTTT
CDR3aa: CASSQFVAGTLNTEAFF
abundance: .
d_gene: .
j_gene: TRBJ1-1
v_gene: TRBV4-1

CDR3nt: TGTGCCAGCAGTGAAGCGGGCCTTCCCTACGAGCAGTACTTC
CDR3aa: CASSEAGLPYEQYF
abundance: .
d_gene: .
j_gene: TRBJ2-7
v_gene: TRBV6-1

CDR3nt: TGTGCCAGCAGCTTAGCGGGACAGGGGCTTCAAGAGACCCAGTACTTC
CDR3aa: CASSLAGQGLQETQYF
abundance: .
d_gene: TRBD1
j_gene: TRBJ2-5
v_gene: TRBV7-8

CDR3nt: TGCGCCAGCAGCTTTTTTGTTGTAACGAGCTCCTATAATTCACCCCTCCACTTT
CDR3aa: CASSFFVVTSSYNSPLHF
abundance: .
d_gene: .
j_gene: TRBJ1-6
v_gene: TRBV5-1

CDR3nt: TGTGCCAGCGGGGGGAGGGCGAACACCGGGGAGCTGTTTTTT
CDR3aa: CASGGRANTGELFF
abundance: .
d_gene: TRBD2
j_gene: TRBJ2-2
v_gene: TRBV2

CDR3nt: TGTGCCAGCAGGTTGACAGGGGAGAATTCACCCCTCCACTTT
CDR3aa: CASRLTGENSPLHF
abundance: .
d_gene: TRBD1
j_gene: TRBJ1-6
v_gene: TRBV5-4

CDR3nt: TGCGCCAGCAGCTTAGCAGGGACAGGAAACACTGAAGCTTTCTTT
CDR3aa: CASSLAGTGNTEAFF
abundance: .
d_gene: TRBD1
j_gene: TRBJ1-1
v_gene: TRBV5-1

CDR3nt: TGTGCCAGCAGTCTTCCCGGGGGGGGGATCTACAATGAGCAGTTCTTC
CDR3aa: CASSLPGGGIYNEQFF
abundance: .
d_gene: TRBD2
j_gene: TRBJ2-1
v_gene: TRBV28

CDR3nt: TGTGCCAGCAGCCGGGGACTACTCCTCGATGAGCAGTTCTTC
CDR3aa: CASSRGLLLDEQFF
abundance: .
d_gene: TRBD2
j_gene: TRBJ2-1
v_gene: TRBV7-3

CDR3nt: TGCGCCAGCAGTAGTGGGACAGGAAGGTTGACTAATGAAAAACTGTTTTTT
CDR3aa: CASSSGTGRLTNEKLFF
abundance: once
d_gene: TRBD1
j_gene: TRBJ1-4
v_gene: TRBV5-1

CDR3nt: TGTGCTAGTGCCAAACACGGGGGGAACCAAGAGACCCAGTACTTC
CDR3aa: CASAKHGGNQETQYF
abundance: .
d_gene: TRBD2
j_gene: TRBJ2-5
v_gene: TRBV12-5

CDR3nt: TGCGCCAGCAGTTCCAGGGGGCAAGAGACCCAGTACTTC
CDR3aa: CASSSRGQETQYF
abundance: .
d_gene: TRBD1
j_gene: TRBJ2-5
v_gene: TRBV10-1

CDR3nt: TGTGCCAGCAGCCAGTTTGGTATAGAAGAGACCCAGTACTTC
CDR3aa: CASSQFGIEETQYF
abundance: .
d_gene: .
j_gene: TRBJ2-5
v_gene: TRBV3-1/TRBV3-2

CDR3nt: TGTGCCAGCAGCGACCGGGACAGGGGCTCCTACGAGCAGTACTTC
CDR3aa: CASSDRDRGSYEQYF
abundance: .
d_gene: TRBD1
j_gene: TRBJ2-7
v_gene: TRBV6-6

CDR3nt: TGTGCCAGCACCATAGGGACAGGGAGCTCCTACGAGCAGTACTTC
CDR3aa: CASTIGTGSSYEQYF
abundance: .
d_gene: TRBD1
j_gene: TRBJ2-7
v_gene: TRBV11-3

CDR3nt: TGTGCCAGCAGTTTTCGGCTGGGGCCCTACGAGCAGTACTTC
CDR3aa: CASSFRLGPYEQYF
abundance: .
d_gene: .
j_gene: TRBJ2-7
v_gene: TRBV27

CDR3nt: TGCGCCAGCAGCTCGGGACAGTCAAACTATGGCTACACCTTC
CDR3aa: CASSSGQSNYGYTF
abundance: .
d_gene: TRBD1
j_gene: TRBJ1-2
v_gene: TRBV5-1

CDR3nt: TGTGCCAGCAGCCAAGGGGCTTCTAGCACAGATACGCAGTATTTT
CDR3aa: CASSQGASSTDTQYF
abundance: .
d_gene: .
j_gene: TRBJ2-3
v_gene: TRBV4-2

CDR3nt: TGTGCCAGCAGTCCCCGGACTAGCGGGGGGCATGAGCAGTTCTTC
CDR3aa: CASSPRTSGGHEQFF
abundance: .
d_gene: TRBD2
j_gene: TRBJ2-1
v_gene: TRBV6-5

CDR3nt: TGTGCCAGCAGCCAAGAGAAACTAGTCGGTCCAGATACGCAGTATTTT
CDR3aa: CASSQEKLVGPDTQYF
abundance: .
d_gene: .
j_gene: TRBJ2-3
v_gene: TRBV3-1/TRBV3-2

CDR3nt: TGTGCCAGCAGTCGTATCCCGGGACAGGGTCGGAATGAGCAGTTCTTC
CDR3aa: CASSRIPGQGRNEQFF
abundance: .
d_gene: TRBD1
j_gene: TRBJ2-1
v_gene: TRBV2

CDR3nt: TGCGCCAGCAGCCAAAACTGGGGGGTGAACACTGAAGCTTTCTTT
CDR3aa: CASSQNWGVNTEAFF
abundance: .
d_gene: .
j_gene: TRBJ1-1
v_gene: TRBV4-1

CDR3nt: TGTGCCAGTAGTATAAGCTCAGGGGCCCAACCTAATTCACCCCTCCACTTT
CDR3aa: CASSISSGAQPNSPLHF
abundance: .
d_gene: .
j_gene: TRBJ1-6
v_gene: TRBV19

CDR3nt: TGCGCCAGCAGCCCGACAGGGAAGGAGACCCAGTACTTC
CDR3aa: CASSPTGKETQYF
abundance: .
d_gene: TRBD1
j_gene: TRBJ2-5
v_gene: TRBV5-1

CDR3nt: TGTGCCAGCAGAGCCTACAGGGACGTAAGCTCTGGAAACACCATATATTTT
CDR3aa: CASRAYRDVSSGNTIYF
abundance: .
d_gene: .
j_gene: TRBJ1-3
v_gene: TRBV28

CDR3nt: TGCGCCAGCAGCCCCGGACAGGGTATAGAAAAACTGTTTTTT
CDR3aa: CASSPGQGIEKLFF
abundance: .
d_gene: TRBD1
j_gene: TRBJ1-4
v_gene: TRBV5-1

CDR3nt: TGTGCCAGCAGCACAACGGGACTAGCAAGGGAGACCCAGTACTTC
CDR3aa: CASSTTGLARETQYF
abundance: .
d_gene: TRBD2
j_gene: TRBJ2-5
v_gene: TRBV11-3

CDR3nt: TGTGCCAGCAGCTTAATGGGGCGGTCGAGTTTGAGTGGGAATGAGCAGTTCTTC
CDR3aa: CASSLMGRSSLSGNEQFF
abundance: .
d_gene: .
j_gene: TRBJ2-1
v_gene: TRBV7-3

CDR3nt: TGTGCCAGCACCGAGGGTTACGAGCAGTACTTC
CDR3aa: CASTEGYEQYF
abundance: few
d_gene: .
j_gene: TRBJ2-7
v_gene: TRBV6-4

CDR3nt: TGTGCCAGCAGCTCCGACAGTCTGACCCACTATGGCTACACCTTC
CDR3aa: CASSSDSLTHYGYTF
abundance: .
d_gene: .
j_gene: TRBJ1-2
v_gene: TRBV5-4

CDR3nt: TGTGCCAGCACCTCCTTCGACAGGGCTAACTATGGCTACACCTTC
CDR3aa: CASTSFDRANYGYTF
abundance: .
d_gene: TRBD1
j_gene: TRBJ1-2
v_gene: TRBV6-5

CDR3nt: TGTGCCAGCGGGCTTAGAATCGGGGTTAGCACTGAAGCTTTCTTT
CDR3aa: CASGLRIGVSTEAFF
abundance: few
d_gene: .
j_gene: TRBJ1-1
v_gene: TRBV11-2